The 17 T cell receptor beta chains below were found in one sample sequenced in a study of OX40 agonist ivuxolimab in advanced cancers. Generated by immunoSEQ multiplex PCR, the TCRdb table keeps only in-frame clones and is missing some. The sample shows about 61,000 clones, less than 85% of them seen only once. Sequencing was performed on CD4+ or CD8+ T cells sorted from blood, taken in a trial of the OX40 agonist ivuxolimab. All receptors come from an adult with an advanced solid tumor such as melanoma, head and neck, liver or kidney cancer.

The J gene is TRBJ2-2, the V gene TRBV5-1, with TRBD2 matching over 7 bases. The CDR3 contains 14 residues. With 7 bases clipped from V and 4 bases from J, the junction kept 7 bases outside the gene matches. In germline, CDR1 is SGHRS, CDR2 YFSETQ. The DNA of the CDR3 is TGCGCCAGCTCCGGGACTATAGCCACCGGGGAGCTGTTTTTT. Its translation: CASSGTIATGELFF. Together with reference TRBV5-1 and TRBJ2-2, the CDR3 gives the full variable domain: KAGVTQTPRYLIKTRGQQVTLSCSPISGHRSVSWYQQTPGQGLQFLFEYFSETQRNKGNFPGRFSGRQFSNSRSEMNVSTLELGDSALYLCASSGTIATGELFFGEGSRLTVL.

This clone was detected only once. This specimen includes other DNA sequences encoding the same CDR3. The chain uses TRBV19 and TRBJ2-1; D ambiguous. V dropped 6 bases and J dropped 7 bases, with 7 bases sitting between them. The CDR3 is made up of 11 amino acids. Germline V lookup: CDR1 LNHDA, CDR2 SQIVND (reference sequence). The CDR3 bases are TGTGCCAGTAGCCGCTGGAATGAGCAGTTCTTC. Its protein product is CASSRWNEQFF.

The chain uses TRBV30 and TRBJ2-1, with no clear D. This CDR3 has 12 amino acids. In germline, CDR1 is GTSNPN, CDR2 SVGIG (reference sequence). The germline V and J ends were trimmed by 5 bases and 4 bases, with 9 bases remaining between them. In DNA form, the CDR3 reads TGTGCCTGGGGCGGCTCATACAATGAGCAGTTCTTC. Translation gives CAWGGSYNEQFF.

The chain carries TRBV2 and TRBJ2-2; 9 positions match TRBD2. The CDR3 totals 16 residues. Germline V CDR1 and CDR2: SNHLY, FYNNEI. The ends lost 7 bases at V and 1 base at J; junction bases unmatched: 7. CDR3 nucleotide sequence: TGTGCCAGCACCAATGGACTAGCGAGGAACACCGGGGAGCTGTTTTTT. Residues: CASTNGLARNTGELFF. Using reference TRBV2 and TRBJ2-2 for the parts outside the CDR3, the full variable domain is EPEVTQTPSHQVTQMGQEVILRCVPISNHLYFYWYRQILGQKVEFLVSFYNNEISEKSEIFDDQFSVERPDGSNFTLKIRSTKLEDSAMYFCASTNGLARNTGELFFGEGSRLTVL.

CDR3 region: CASSLSMGMNTEAFF. The DNA for the CDR3 is TGCGCCAGCAGTCTCTCCATGGGAATGAACACTGAAGCTTTCTTT. The chain carries TRBV5-1 and TRBJ1-1; no definite D call. The V gene's germline CDR1 is SGHRS and CDR2 YFSETQ. The CDR3 contains 15 residues. Between the trimmed V and J ends, which lost 5 bases and 0 bases, there was a span of 14 bases.

The chain combines TRBV11-3 with TRBJ2-1; D may be TRBD1 (5 bases). The V end was cut by 3 bases, the J end by 3 bases, with 9 bases between. There are 14 residues in the CDR3. Germline V CDR1 and CDR2: SGHNT, YENEEA. The CDR3 DNA is TGTGCCAGCAGCTTGGAAGGGGACTACAATGAGCAGTTCTTC. Its protein product is CASSLEGDYNEQFF.

This clone has more than one count but fewer than ten. The genes are TRBV19 and TRBJ2-1; TRBD2 aligns across 14 bases. Germline V gene sequence: CDR1 LNHDA, CDR2 SQIVND (reference sequence). The J segment lost 7 bases and the V segment lost 5 bases, leaving 4 bases of the junction unmatched. The CDR3 covers 15 residues. For the CDR3, the DNA is TGTGCCAGTAGTCGGACTAGCGGGAGGAGGAATGAGCAGTTCTTC. Translating it yields CASSRTSGRRNEQFF.

The genes are TRBV19 and TRBJ2-3; D is undetermined. The CDR3 sequence is 13 residues long. V was pared by 0 bases and J by 4 bases, with 5 bases between. Germline-derived CDR1 and CDR2 are LNHDA and SQIVND (reference sequence). CDR3 sequence: CASSIEAPDTQYF. The CDR3 DNA is TGTGCCAGTAGTATAGAGGCCCCAGATACGCAGTATTTT.

This rearrangement joins TRBV19 to TRBJ2-5, with TRBD2 as a possible D gene (5 bases). Per the germline V gene, CDR1 is LNHDA and CDR2 is SQIVND (reference sequence). The CDR3 has 16 residues. Trimming pared 5 bases from V and 11 bases from J, leaving 27 bases between. CDR3 residues: CASSPEREEDPWRQYF. In nucleotides, the CDR3 is TGTGCCAGTAGTCCGGAGAGGGAAGAGGATCCGTGGCGGCAGTACTTC.

This clone was recorded only once. This chain connects TRBV5-1 to TRBJ2-7; D may be TRBD1 (5 bases). Per germline, CDR1 SGHRS and CDR2 YFSETQ. V lost 1 base, J lost 0 bases, and 11 bases lay in between. The CDR3 runs to 15 residues. The CDR3, as DNA: TGCGCCAGCAGCTTGACAGGTTGGAGCTCCTACGAGCAGTACTTC. Translating it yields CASSLTGWSSYEQYF. Complete variable domain (other parts from reference TRBV5-1 and TRBJ2-7): KAGVTQTPRYLIKTRGQQVTLSCSPISGHRSVSWYQQTPGQGLQFLFEYFSETQRNKGNFPGRFSGRQFSNSRSEMNVSTLELGDSALYLCASSLTGWSSYEQYFGPGTRLTVT.

This clone occurred a few times. The rearrangement joins TRBV11-2 to TRBJ2-5; no reliable D call. Germline lookup yields CDR1 SGHAT and CDR2 FQNNGV. V lost 6 bases to trimming and J lost 5 bases, with 16 bases between them. This CDR3 is 14 amino acids long. CDR3 nucleotides: TGTGCCAGCAGACCTGGAACAGTCGGGGAGACCCAGTACTTC. Residues: CASRPGTVGETQYF.

This chain joins TRBV14 and TRBJ2-5; D perhaps matches TRBD2 (6 bases). The J call may be mistaken, given a closer DNA end match to TRBJ2-7. Looked up from germline, CDR1 is SGHDN and CDR2 is FVKESK. This CDR3 contains 15 residues. DNA for the CDR3: TGTGCCAGCAGCCAATCCACGGACTATTCCTACGAGCAGTACTTC. Translating gives CASSQSTDYSYEQYF.

The rearrangement links TRBV6-6 to TRBJ2-3; D uncertain. The CDR3 has 13 residues. Germline loops: CDR1 MNHNY, CDR2 SVGAGI (reference sequence). The V gene lost 2 bases and the J gene lost 2 bases, with 5 bases spanning the gap. The CDR3 loop reads CASSYEPTDTQYF. In nucleotides, the CDR3 is TGTGCCAGCAGTTACGAGCCCACAGATACGCAGTATTTT.

The genes are TRBV11-2 and TRBJ2-2; 13 nucleotides match TRBD2. V shed 5 bases and J 6 bases; nucleotides not matched to a gene: 6. The CDR3 runs to 16 residues. Germline V gene lookup returns CDR1 SGHAT and CDR2 FQNNGV. In nucleotides, the CDR3 is TGTGCCAGCAGCGGACTAGCGGGAGTGATACCCGGGGAGCTGTTTTTT. It codes for CASSGLAGVIPGELFF.

V usage is TRBV28 and J usage is TRBJ2-1; the match to TRBD2 covers 10 bases. The CDR3 has 17 amino acids. Germline CDR1 reads MDHEN; CDR2 reads SYDVKM. J was trimmed by 0 bases and V by 5 bases; bases with no gene match: 7. CDR3 residues: CASSLGLAVNSYNEQFF. Written as DNA, the CDR3 is TGTGCCAGCAGTCTAGGACTAGCGGTCAACTCCTACAATGAGCAGTTCTTC.

J is TRBJ2-2 and V is TRBV5-1; D assignment may be TRBD1 or TRBD2 (5 bases each). CDR3 length equals 14 residues. Germline V CDR1 and CDR2: SGHRS, YFSETQ. The V end was cut by 4 bases, the J end by 8 bases, with 15 bases between. In DNA, the CDR3 is TGCGCCAGCAGCCCCGCCGGGACCCGTGGGGAGCTGTTTTTT. Amino acid sequence: CASSPAGTRGELFF. Full variable domain (remainder filled in from reference TRBV5-1 and TRBJ2-2): KAGVTQTPRYLIKTRGQQVTLSCSPISGHRSVSWYQQTPGQGLQFLFEYFSETQRNKGNFPGRFSGRQFSNSRSEMNVSTLELGDSALYLCASSPAGTRGELFFGEGSRLTVL.

Here the CDR3 DNA reads TGTGCCAGCAGCTTATACCGCTCGACCGGGACAGGGGGTGATGAGCAGTTCTTC. This codes for CASSLYRSTGTGGDEQFF. This sequence joins TRBV7-2 and TRBJ2-1; 11 nucleotides agree with TRBD1. The V and J ends lost 2 bases and 8 bases, in that order; junction bases with no gene match: 14. Germline V gene lookup returns CDR1 SGHTA and CDR2 FQGNSA. This CDR3 is built from 18 residues.